Listed below are T cell receptor beta chains from one sample, sequenced in a study of radiotherapy plus CTLA-4 blockade in lung cancer. The assay was immunoSEQ multiplex PCR, and TCRdb's table has in-frame clones only and misses some. In the table there are roughly 40,000 clones, 79% of which are singletons. The source material was peripheral blood, sampled from a patient treated with radiotherapy plus ipilimumab. The receptors here all came from a human donor with non-small cell lung cancer that progressed on radiotherapy plus ipilimumab. The CDR3 runs from the conserved cysteine through the conserved F or W. D genes are given only for firm matches. Some rows mark clone size as missing; the rest say once, few, many or name a class of expanded clone.

TRBV6-4,NA,NA,TRBJ2-5,15,TGTGCCAGCAGCGACCTGTGGGGGGACGGGGAGACCCAGTACTTC,CASSDLWGDGETQYF
TRBV2,NA,NA,TRBJ1-5,14,TGTGCCAGCACCTTGAACGTAGGCAATCAGCCCCAGCATTTT,CASTLNVGNQPQHF
TRBV6-6,few,NA,TRBJ1-4,15,TGTGCCAGCAGTTCTCAGGCGCCCGGGGGTGAAAAACTGTTTTTT,CASSSQAPGGEKLFF
TRBV5-1,NA,NA,TRBJ2-2,16,TGCGCCAGCAGGATGTCGTCTCTATCGAACACCGGGGAGCTGTTTTTT,CASRMSSLSNTGELFF
TRBV29-1,few,TRBD1,TRBJ2-7,13,TGCAGCGCAGGACAGGGTGGCGTCTACGAGCAGTACTTC,CSAGQGGVYEQYF
TRBV5-1,NA,NA,TRBJ1-4,15,TGCGCCAGCAGCCAGATCAGGGGTTCTAATGAAAAACTGTTTTTT,CASSQIRGSNEKLFF
TRBV7-8,NA,TRBD1,TRBJ1-2,15,TGTGCCAGCAGCTTAGAGACAGGGAGGAGGGATGGCTACACCTTC,CASSLETGRRDGYTF
TRBV19,NA,TRBD1,TRBJ2-7,16,TGTGCCAGTAGTATAGTCGGGCAGGGGGTTCCCGGAGAGCAGTACTTC,CASSIVGQGVPGEQYF
TRBV7-8,NA,NA,TRBJ1-1,15,TGTGCCAGCAGCTTAGTGGAGTATAGGAACACTGAAGCTTTCTTT,CASSLVEYRNTEAFF
TRBV28,NA,NA,TRBJ1-2,12,TGTGCCAGCAGTTTGTCAGGGTATGGCTACACCTTC,CASSLSGYGYTF
TRBV7-3,NA,TRBD2,TRBJ2-2,17,TGTGCCAGCAGCGCCAGAATAGCGGGGGGGCCCACCGGGGAGCTGTTTTTT,CASSARIAGGPTGELFF
TRBV27,NA,NA,TRBJ1-1,15,TGTGCCAGCAGTTTTGGAGGATATGGGAACACTGAAGCTTTCTTT,CASSFGGYGNTEAFF
TRBV5-1,NA,TRBD2,TRBJ2-1,19,TGCGCCAGCAGCTTTCTCGGACTAGCGGGGGGGCTTATCTACAATGAGCAGTTCTTC,CASSFLGLAGGLIYNEQFF
TRBV10-2,NA,NA,TRBJ2-1,14,TGCGCCAGCAGTGAACTAGGTCCTTACAATGAGCAGTTCTTC,CASSELGPYNEQFF
TRBV5-4,NA,NA,TRBJ2-2,17,TGTGCCAGCAGCTTGATGTGGGGGGGGGCCTCTGCCGGGGAGCTGTTTTTT,CASSLMWGGASAGELFF
TRBV6-5,NA,NA,TRBJ2-3,12,TGTGCCAGCAGGCGCGGGTACGATACGCAGTATTTT,CASRRGYDTQYF
TRBV7-9,few,NA,TRBJ2-7,11,TGTGCCAGCCGGGCGGGATACGAGCAGTACTTC,CASRAGYEQYF
TRBV27,once,TRBD1,TRBJ2-7,16,TGTGCCAGCAGCCGGGACAGGCCTAACTTAGGCTACGAGCAGTACTTC,CASSRDRPNLGYEQYF
TRBV14,NA,NA,TRBJ1-2,15,TGTGCCAGCAGCCAAGTCACGGGGTGGAACTATGGCTACACCTTC,CASSQVTGWNYGYTF
TRBV27,NA,NA,TRBJ2-7,14,TGTGCCAGCAGTTTATCCCGACAGACTAGCGAGCAGTACTTC,CASSLSRQTSEQYF
TRBV7-9,NA,TRBD1,TRBJ1-2,13,TGTGCCAGCAGCACGCGGACAGGGTGGGGCTACACCTTC,CASSTRTGWGYTF
TRBV15,NA,TRBD1,TRBJ1-2,16,TGTGCCACCAGCAGAGATGTGACAGGGGCTACGGGGGGCTACACCTTC,CATSRDVTGATGGYTF
TRBV5-1,NA,NA,TRBJ2-7,14,TGCGCCAGCAGCATTACAGGGCAGCTCTACGAGCAGTACTTC,CASSITGQLYEQYF
TRBV9,NA,NA,TRBJ1-6,15,TGTGCCAGCAGCGCCTCCCAGGGGTCTAATTCACCCCTCCACTTT,CASSASQGSNSPLHF
TRBV20-1,NA,NA,TRBJ1-1,9,TGCACGGTCGACACTGAAGCTTTCTTT,CTVDTEAFF
TRBV5-1,NA,NA,TRBJ2-5,14,TGCGCCAGCAGCTTGGAACTACACCAAGAGACCCAGTACTTC,CASSLELHQETQYF
TRBV15,NA,TRBD1,TRBJ1-2,17,TGTGCCACCAGCAGTCTATTAGGACAGGAGACTAACTATGGCTACACCTTC,CATSSLLGQETNYGYTF
TRBV4-1,once,TRBD2,TRBJ2-7,16,TGCGCCAGCAGCCGATGGGGGACTAGCGGTTCCTACGAGCAGTACTTC,CASSRWGTSGSYEQYF
TRBV19,NA,TRBD2,TRBJ2-2,14,TGTGCCAGTGCCTCGCAGGGAGGGACCGGGGAGCTGTTTTTT,CASASQGGTGELFF
TRBV11-3,NA,NA,TRBJ2-5,15,TGTGCCAGCAGCTTAGGAAGGGGGAACCAAGAGACCCAGTACTTC,CASSLGRGNQETQYF
TRBV2,few,NA,TRBJ2-4,19,TGTGCCAGCAGTCCGACTCGCAGCGGCCTGAACATAGCCAAAAACATTCAGTACTTC,CASSPTRSGLNIAKNIQYF
TRBV27,NA,NA,TRBJ1-1,10,TGTGCCAGCCGACTCCCTGAAGCTTTCTTT,CASRLPEAFF
TRBV10-3,few,TRBD2,TRBJ2-1,15,TGTGCCATCAGTGACGGGGGGGCCTTCGGTAATGAGCAGTTCTTC,CAISDGGAFGNEQFF
TRBV4-2,once,TRBD2,TRBJ2-7,16,TGTGCCAGCAGCCAAGGCGCTAGCGGGGAAACCTACGAGCAGTACTTC,CASSQGASGETYEQYF